This T cell receptor (beta chain) appears in the sequencing data of a study of blood T cell repertoires in COVID-19. Original processing notes: By means of reference gene primer amplification, nucleated cell counts were estimated. Measured with immunoSEQ multiplex PCR; TCRdb has only the in-frame clones, and not every one. That table is the source of V, J and clone size, and D and trimming were worked out from the DNA. The sample lists tens of thousands of clones, 81% occurring once. The CDR3 is 14 amino acids. Unmatched junction bases numbered 6, after V lost 3 bases and J lost 5 bases. Germline values: CDR1 SGHNT, CDR2 YENEEA.

The receptor comes from a man older than 75 with acute or convalescent COVID-19. The chain uses TRBV11-3 and TRBJ2-7; 8 bases map to TRBD1. Sequenced material: peripheral blood. In nucleotides, the CDR3 is TGTGCCAGCAGCTTCAGGGGGCCAGGCAACGAGCAGTACTTC. It translates to CASSFRGPGNEQYF.